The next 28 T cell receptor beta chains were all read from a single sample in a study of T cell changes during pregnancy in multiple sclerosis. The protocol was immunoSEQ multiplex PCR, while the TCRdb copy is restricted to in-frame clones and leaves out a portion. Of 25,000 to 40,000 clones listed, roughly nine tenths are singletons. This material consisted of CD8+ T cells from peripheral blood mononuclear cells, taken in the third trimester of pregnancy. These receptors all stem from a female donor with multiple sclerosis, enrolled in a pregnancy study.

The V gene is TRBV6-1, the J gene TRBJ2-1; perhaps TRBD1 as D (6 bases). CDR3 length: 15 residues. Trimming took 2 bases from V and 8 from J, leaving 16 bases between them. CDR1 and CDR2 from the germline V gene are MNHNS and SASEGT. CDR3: CASSEITGISDEQFF. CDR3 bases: TGTGCCAGCAGTGAAATCACAGGGATTAGTGATGAGCAGTTCTTC.

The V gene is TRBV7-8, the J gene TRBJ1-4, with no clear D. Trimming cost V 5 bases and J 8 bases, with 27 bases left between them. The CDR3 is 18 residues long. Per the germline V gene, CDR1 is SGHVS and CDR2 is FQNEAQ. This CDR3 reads CASSPTTHGWAGGEKLFF. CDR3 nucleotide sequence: TGTGCCAGCAGCCCCACCACCCATGGGTGGGCGGGTGGCGAAAAACTGTTTTTT.

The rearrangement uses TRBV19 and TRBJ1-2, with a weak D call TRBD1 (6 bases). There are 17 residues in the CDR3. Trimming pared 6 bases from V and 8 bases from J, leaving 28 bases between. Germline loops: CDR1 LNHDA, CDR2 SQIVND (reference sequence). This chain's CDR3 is CASRRRGAPLEHNGYTF. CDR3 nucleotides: TGTGCCAGTAGAAGACGGGGGGCGCCCCTTGAGCATAACGGCTACACCTTC.

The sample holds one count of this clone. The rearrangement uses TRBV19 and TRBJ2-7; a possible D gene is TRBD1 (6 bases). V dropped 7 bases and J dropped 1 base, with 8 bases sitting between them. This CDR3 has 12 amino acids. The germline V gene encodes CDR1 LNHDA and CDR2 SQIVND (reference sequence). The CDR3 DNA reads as TGTGCCAGTAAGGGGGTGTCCTACGAGCAGTACTTC. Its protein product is CASKGVSYEQYF.

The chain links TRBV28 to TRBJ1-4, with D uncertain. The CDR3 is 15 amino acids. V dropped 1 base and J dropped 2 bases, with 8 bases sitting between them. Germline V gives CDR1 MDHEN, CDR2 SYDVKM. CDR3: CASSLYRGTNEKLFF. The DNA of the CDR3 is TGTGCCAGCAGTTTATATCGGGGTACTAATGAAAAACTGTTTTTT.

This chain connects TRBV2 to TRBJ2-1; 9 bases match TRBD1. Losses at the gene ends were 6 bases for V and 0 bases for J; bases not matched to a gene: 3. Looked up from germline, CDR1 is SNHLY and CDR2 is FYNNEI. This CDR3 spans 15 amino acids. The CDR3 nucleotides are TGTGCCAGCAGCCCGACAGGGGGCTCCTACAATGAGCAGTTCTTC. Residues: CASSPTGGSYNEQFF.

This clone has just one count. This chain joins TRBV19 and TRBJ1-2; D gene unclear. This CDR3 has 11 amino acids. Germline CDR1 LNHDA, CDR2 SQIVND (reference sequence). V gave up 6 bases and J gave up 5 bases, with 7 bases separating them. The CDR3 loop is CASSSPYGYTF. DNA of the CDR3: TGTGCCAGTAGCTCCCCTTATGGCTACACCTTC.

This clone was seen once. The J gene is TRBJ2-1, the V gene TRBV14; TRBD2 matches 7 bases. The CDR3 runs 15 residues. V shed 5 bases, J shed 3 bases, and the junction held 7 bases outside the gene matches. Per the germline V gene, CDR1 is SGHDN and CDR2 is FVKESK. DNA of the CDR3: TGTGCCAGCAGCTTCCGGGCGGGAGTCTACAATGAGCAGTTCTTC. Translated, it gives CASSFRAGVYNEQFF. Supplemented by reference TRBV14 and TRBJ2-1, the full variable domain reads EAGVTQFPSHSVIEKGQTVTLRCDPISGHDNLYWYRRVMGKEIKFLLHFVKESKQDESGMPNNRFLAERTGGTYSTLKVQPAELEDSGVYFCASSFRAGVYNEQFFGPGTRLTVL.

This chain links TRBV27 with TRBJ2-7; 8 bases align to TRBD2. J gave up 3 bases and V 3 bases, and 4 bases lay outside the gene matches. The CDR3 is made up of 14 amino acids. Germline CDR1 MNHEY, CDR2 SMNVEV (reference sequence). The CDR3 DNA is TGTGCCAGCAGTTTGGGACTAGGAAACTACGAGCAGTACTTC. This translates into CASSLGLGNYEQYF.

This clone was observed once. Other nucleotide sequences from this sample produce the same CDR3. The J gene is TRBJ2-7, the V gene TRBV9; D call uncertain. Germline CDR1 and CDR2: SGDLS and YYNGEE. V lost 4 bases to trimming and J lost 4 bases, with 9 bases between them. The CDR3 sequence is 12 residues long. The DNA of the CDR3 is TGTGCCAGCAGCCCCACCGGTTACGAGCAGTACTTC. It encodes CASSPTGYEQYF. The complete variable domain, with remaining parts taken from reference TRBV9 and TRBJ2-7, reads DSGVTQTPKHLITATGQRVTLRCSPRSGDLSVYWYQQSLDQGLQFLIQYYNGEERAKGNILERFSAQQFPDLHSELNLSSLELGDSALYFCASSPTGYEQYFGPGTRLTVT.

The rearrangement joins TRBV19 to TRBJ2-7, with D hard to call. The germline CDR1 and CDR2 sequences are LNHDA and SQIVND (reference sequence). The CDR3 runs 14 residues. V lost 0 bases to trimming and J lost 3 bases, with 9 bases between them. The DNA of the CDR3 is TGTGCCAGTAGTATAGATCGCCTAAACTACGAGCAGTACTTC. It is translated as CASSIDRLNYEQYF.

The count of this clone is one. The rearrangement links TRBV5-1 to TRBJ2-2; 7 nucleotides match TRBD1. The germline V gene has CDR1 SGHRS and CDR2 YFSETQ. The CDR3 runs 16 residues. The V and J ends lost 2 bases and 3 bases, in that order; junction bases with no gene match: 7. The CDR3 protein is CASSLRGGQYTGELFF. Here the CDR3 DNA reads TGCGCCAGCAGCTTACGAGGGGGACAGTACACCGGGGAGCTGTTTTTT.

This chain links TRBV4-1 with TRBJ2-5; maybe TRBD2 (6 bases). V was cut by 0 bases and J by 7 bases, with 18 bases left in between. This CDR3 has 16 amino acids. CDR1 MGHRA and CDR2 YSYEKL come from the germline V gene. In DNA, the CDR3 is TGCGCCAGCAGCCAAGAAGGAGGAGGGCCGGGGAGGACCCAGTACTTC. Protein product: CASSQEGGGPGRTQYF.

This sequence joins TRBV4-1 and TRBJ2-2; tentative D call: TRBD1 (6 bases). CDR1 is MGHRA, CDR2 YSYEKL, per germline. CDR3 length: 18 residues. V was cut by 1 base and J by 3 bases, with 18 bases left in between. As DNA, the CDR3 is TGCGCCAGCAGCCAAGTGGGAAGGGGGAGTAGGTACACCGGGGAGCTGTTTTTT. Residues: CASSQVGRGSRYTGELFF.

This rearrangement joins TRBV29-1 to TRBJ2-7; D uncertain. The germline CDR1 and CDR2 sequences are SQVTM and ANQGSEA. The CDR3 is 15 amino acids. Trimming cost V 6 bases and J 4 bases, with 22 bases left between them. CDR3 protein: CSVTLSVGRSYEQYF. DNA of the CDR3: TGCAGCGTAACCCTGTCAGTGGGCCGTTCTTACGAGCAGTACTTC.

The CDR3 nucleotides read TGTGCCAGCAGCCTGGGACAGCACGAGCAGTACTTC. This translates into CASSLGQHEQYF. The chain employs TRBV5-6 and TRBJ2-7; the match to TRBD1 covers 7 bases. The CDR3 is 12 residues long. V lost 4 bases, J lost 5 bases, and 3 bases stayed unmatched. The germline V gene encodes CDR1 SGHDT and CDR2 YYEEEE.

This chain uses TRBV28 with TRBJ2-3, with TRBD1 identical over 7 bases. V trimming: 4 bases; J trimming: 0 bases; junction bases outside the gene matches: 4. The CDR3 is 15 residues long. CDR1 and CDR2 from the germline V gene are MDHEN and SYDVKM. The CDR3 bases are TGTGCCAGCAGTTCCGGGACAGATAGCACAGATACGCAGTATTTT. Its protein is CASSSGTDSTDTQYF.

In DNA form, the CDR3 reads TGTGCCAGCAGCCTATCCCTAGCGGGCTCCTACAATGAGCAGTTCTTC. Protein product: CASSLSLAGSYNEQFF. The chain links TRBV28 to TRBJ2-1, with 8 bases lining up with TRBD2. Germline assignment: CDR1 MDHEN and CDR2 SYDVKM. J was trimmed by 0 bases and V by 6 bases; bases with no gene match: 7. The CDR3 totals 16 residues.

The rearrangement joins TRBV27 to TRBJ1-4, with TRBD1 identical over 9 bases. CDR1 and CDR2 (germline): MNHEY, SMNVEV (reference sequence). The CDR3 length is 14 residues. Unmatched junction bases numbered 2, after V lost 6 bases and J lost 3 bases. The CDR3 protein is CASRGQGSNEKLFF. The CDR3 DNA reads TGTGCCAGCAGAGGACAGGGGTCTAATGAAAAACTGTTTTTT. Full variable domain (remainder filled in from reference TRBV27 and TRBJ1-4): EAQVTQNPRYLITVTGKKLTVTCSQNMNHEYMSWYRQDPGLGLRQIYYSMNVEVTDKGDVPEGYKVSRKEKRNFPLILESPSPNQTSLYFCASRGQGSNEKLFFGSGTQLSVL.

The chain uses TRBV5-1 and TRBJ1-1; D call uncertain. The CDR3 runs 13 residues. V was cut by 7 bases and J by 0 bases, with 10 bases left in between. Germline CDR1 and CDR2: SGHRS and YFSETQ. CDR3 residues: CASSRVVNTEAFF. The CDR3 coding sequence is TGCGCCAGCTCGAGGGTGGTGAACACTGAAGCTTTCTTT.

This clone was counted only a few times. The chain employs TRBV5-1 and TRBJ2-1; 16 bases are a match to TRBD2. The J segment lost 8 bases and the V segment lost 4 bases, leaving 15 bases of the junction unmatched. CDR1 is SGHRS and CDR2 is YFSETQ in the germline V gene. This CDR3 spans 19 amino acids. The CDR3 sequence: CASSDFLSGTSGGAYEQFF. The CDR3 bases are TGCGCCAGCAGCGACTTCCTCTCCGGGACTAGCGGGGGGGCCTATGAGCAGTTCTTC.

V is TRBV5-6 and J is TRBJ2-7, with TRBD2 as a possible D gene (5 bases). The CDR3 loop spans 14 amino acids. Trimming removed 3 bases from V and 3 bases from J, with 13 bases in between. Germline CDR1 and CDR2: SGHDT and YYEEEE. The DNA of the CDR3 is TGTGCCAGCAGCTCCAGAACCGGAGGCTACGAGCAGTACTTC. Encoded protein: CASSSRTGGYEQYF. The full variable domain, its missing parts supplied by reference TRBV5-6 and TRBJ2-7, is DAGVTQSPTHLIKTRGQQVTLRCSPKSGHDTVSWYQQALGQGPQFIFQYYEEEERQRGNFPDRFSGHQFPNYSSELNVNALLLGDSALYLCASSSRTGGYEQYFGPGTRLTVT.

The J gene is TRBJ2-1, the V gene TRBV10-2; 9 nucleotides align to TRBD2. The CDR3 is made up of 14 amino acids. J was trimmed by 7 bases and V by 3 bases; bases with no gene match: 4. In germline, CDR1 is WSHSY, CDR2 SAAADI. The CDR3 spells CASSDGTSINEQFF. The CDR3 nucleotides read TGCGCCAGCAGTGATGGGACTAGCATTAATGAGCAGTTCTTC.

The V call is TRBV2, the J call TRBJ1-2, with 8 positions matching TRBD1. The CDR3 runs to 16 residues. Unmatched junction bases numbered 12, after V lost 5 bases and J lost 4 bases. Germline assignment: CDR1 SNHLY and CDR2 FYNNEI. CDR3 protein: CASSPVDRGRTYGYTF. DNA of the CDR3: TGTGCCAGCAGTCCCGTAGACAGGGGCCGTACCTATGGCTACACCTTC.

The CDR3 nucleotides are TGTGCCAGCAGCCCATCGAAGCTAGCGGGGGGGCCGTGGGCGACCGGGGAGCTGTTTTTT. Its translation: CASSPSKLAGGPWATGELFF. The chain couples TRBV4-2 to TRBJ2-2; 12 positions match TRBD2. Germline values: CDR1 LGHNA, CDR2 YNFKEQ. The CDR3 sequence is 20 residues long. V was clipped by 4 bases and J by 5 bases; unmatched bases: 17.

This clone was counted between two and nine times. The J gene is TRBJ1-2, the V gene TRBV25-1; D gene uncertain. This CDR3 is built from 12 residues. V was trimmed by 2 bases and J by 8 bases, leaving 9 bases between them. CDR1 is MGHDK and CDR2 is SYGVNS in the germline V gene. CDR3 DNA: TGTGCCAGCAGTGAAGGCTCTCGCGGCTACACCTTC. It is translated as CASSEGSRGYTF.

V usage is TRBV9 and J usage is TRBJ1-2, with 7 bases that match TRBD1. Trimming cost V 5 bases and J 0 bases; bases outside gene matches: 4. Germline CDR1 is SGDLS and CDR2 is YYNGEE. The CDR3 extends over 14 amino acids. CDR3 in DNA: TGTGCCAGCAGTCCCGGGACAGCTAACTATGGCTACACCTTC. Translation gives CASSPGTANYGYTF.

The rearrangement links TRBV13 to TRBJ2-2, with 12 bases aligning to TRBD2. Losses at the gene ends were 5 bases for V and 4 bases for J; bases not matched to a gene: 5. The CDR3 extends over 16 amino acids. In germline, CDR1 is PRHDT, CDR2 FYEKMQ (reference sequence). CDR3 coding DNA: TGTGCCAGCAGCCTCTGGACTAGCGGGACCACCGGGGAGCTGTTTTTT. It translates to CASSLWTSGTTGELFF.